This section outlines one T cell receptor beta chain sequence together with its context. Its target is unknown. Time point described: blood 4 weeks post-SBRT, at nephrectomy. Treatment in this sample: 15 Gy SBRT to primary tumor, nephrectomy 4 weeks later. Nephrectomy followed 15 Gy stereotactic body radiation by 4 weeks. This renal cell carcinoma was of the clear cell type. This sample was included in a study of radiation and T cells in renal cell carcinoma. Profiling relied on immunoSEQ multiplex PCR, and the TCRdb table lists in-frame clones only, not all of them. The table shows about 78,000 clones, with about nine tenths occurring only once. The CDR3 is made up of 12 amino acids. Looked up from germline, CDR1 is SGDLS and CDR2 is YYNGEE. The ends were cut back, 4 bases at V and 5 bases at J, with 9 bases in the middle. Study-wide results and limits: No pretreatment tumor biopsies were available for baseline clonotypes. Top tumor clonotypes rose in blood 2 weeks post-radiation, then contracted.

This TCR was recovered from a woman between 65 and 79 years old with renal cell carcinoma. V usage is TRBV9 and J usage is TRBJ1-2; a possible D gene is TRBD1 (5 bases). Specimen: blood, collected from a patient whose treatment included radiotherapy and nephrectomy. The CDR3 here is CASSTTGYGYTF. As DNA, the CDR3 is TGTGCCAGCAGCACAACAGGATATGGCTACACCTTC.